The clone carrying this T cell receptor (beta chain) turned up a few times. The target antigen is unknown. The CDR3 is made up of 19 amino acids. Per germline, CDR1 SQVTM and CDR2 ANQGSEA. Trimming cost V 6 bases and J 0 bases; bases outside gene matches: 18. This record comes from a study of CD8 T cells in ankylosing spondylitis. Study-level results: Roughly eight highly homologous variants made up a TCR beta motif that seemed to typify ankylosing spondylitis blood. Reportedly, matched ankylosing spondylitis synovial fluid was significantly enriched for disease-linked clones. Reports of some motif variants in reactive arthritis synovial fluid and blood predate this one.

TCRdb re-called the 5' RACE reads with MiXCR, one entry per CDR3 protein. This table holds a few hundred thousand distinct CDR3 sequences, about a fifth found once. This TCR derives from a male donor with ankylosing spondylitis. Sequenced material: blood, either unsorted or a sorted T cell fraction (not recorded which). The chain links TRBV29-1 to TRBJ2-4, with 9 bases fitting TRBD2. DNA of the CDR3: TGCAGCGTCTCCACATTCTCTAGCGGGAAGCTTCTAGCCAAAAACATTCAGTACTTC. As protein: CSVSTFSSGKLLAKNIQYF.